Detailed here is one T cell receptor (beta chain). The antigen remains undetermined. The sample comes from a study of shared clonotypes between healthy human individuals. Study-level background: Plates per donor: three CD4 naive, three CD4 memory, two CD8 naive, one CD8 memory. The study's findings and limits: Unshared clonotypes carried lower generation probabilities than those common to all four donors.

Naive CD8 cells comprised CD45RO-negative, CCR7-positively selected cells, excluding terminally differentiated effector memory CD45RA+ cells. Clones were read by immunoSEQ multiplex PCR, and TCRdb kept only the in-frame ones, dropping some. The data contain approximately 2,000,000 clones, over 85% of them singletons. Germline V CDR1 and CDR2: MDHEN, SYDVKM. V was pared by 3 bases and J by 1 base, with 3 bases of the junction left unmatched. This CDR3 comprises 15 residues. The TCR comes from a man aged 18-30 years in good health. Some clones in this sample may be carry-over from other donors' samples. The sequenced sample consisted of naive CD8+ T cells from PBMCs. V gene TRBV28 combines with J gene TRBJ2-5, with TRBD1 identical over 9 bases. CDR3 nucleotide sequence: TGTGCCAGCAGTTTTCGGGACAGGGTCCAAGAGACCCAGTACTTC. Translating it yields CASSFRDRVQETQYF.